The sequence of this T cell receptor beta chain was determined in a study of post-analysis software for immune sequencing data. Study conclusions and caveats: Four to six TRBV segments appeared more often in patients than in controls, and TRBV5-6, TRBV5-1 and TRBV20-1 were among these. There was significantly lower normalized Chao1 diversity in multiple sclerosis patients than in controls. By F measure, strong co-clustering occurred among samples prepared in the same batch.

Between the trimmed V and J ends, which lost 0 bases and 5 bases, there was a span of 10 bases. The CDR3 sequence is 13 residues long. Germline CDR1 is DFQATT and CDR2 is SNEGSKA (reference sequence). Notes on this clonotype: Its antigen is unknown.

Unique molecular identifiers were present in the TCR beta cDNA libraries. cDNA molecules numbering around 450,000 came from approximately 0.91 to 9.4 million T cells. A single record per CDR3 protein comes from TCRdb applying MiXCR to the PCR reads. The sample comprises about 540,000 distinct CDR3 sequences, approximately 31% of which are singletons, and under 7% rests with the top ten. This clonotype was sampled from a girl between 2 and 17 years old with multiple sclerosis. The chain couples TRBV20-1 to TRBJ2-5; D gene ambiguous. The sample consisted of blood. In DNA, the CDR3 is TGCAGTGCTAGAGAAGGGATGACGGAGACCCAGTACTTC. This gives the protein CSAREGMTETQYF.